Following are 9 T cell receptor beta chains from one sample sequenced in a study of T cell responses to AZD1222 COVID-19 vaccine. Method: immunoSEQ multiplex PCR; TCRdb's copy keeps in-frame clones and lacks some. Here the sample spans about 55,000 clones, nearly 90% being singletons. Sequencing used peripheral blood, obtained on day 0 of AZD1222 vaccination. The receptor source for this set is an adult in good health.

The genes are TRBV4-2 and TRBJ1-2, with TRBD1 as a possible D gene (5 bases). V was pared by 0 bases and J by 3 bases, with 14 bases between. This CDR3 is built from 16 residues. Germline CDR1 and CDR2: LGHNA and YNFKEQ. Here the CDR3 reads CASSQEGSGGYYGYTF. CDR3 bases: TGTGCCAGCAGCCAAGAGGGATCCGGGGGATACTATGGCTACACCTTC.

J is TRBJ2-7 and V is TRBV14, with D perhaps given as TRBD1 or TRBD2 (5 bases each). CDR3 length: 15 residues. From germline, CDR1 is SGHDN and CDR2 FVKESK. The V end lost 4 bases, the J end lost 1 base, and 14 bases lay between the germline ends. CDR3 sequence reads: CASSLNGTLSYEQYF. The CDR3 coding sequence is TGTGCCAGCAGCCTCAACGGGACGCTATCCTACGAGCAGTACTTC.

The chain couples TRBV5-1 to TRBJ1-6, with D possibly being TRBD1 (6 bases). The germline V gene has CDR1 SGHRS and CDR2 YFSETQ. V was clipped by 4 bases and J by 7 bases, with 18 bases between them. The CDR3 is 16 residues long. As DNA, the CDR3 is TGCGCCAGCAGCGGGCTGGGGGGCGGAGTGAATTCACCCCTCCACTTT. Encoded protein: CASSGLGGGVNSPLHF.

The chain combines TRBV12-3 or TRBV12-4 with TRBJ1-1; possible D gene TRBD1, 5 bases. Trimming took 7 bases from V and 6 from J, leaving 12 bases between them. CDR3 length equals 12 residues. DNA for the CDR3: TGTGCCAGCACCACCAGGGCGGCTGAAGCTTTCTTT. Protein: CASTTRAAEAFF.

V gene TRBV24-1 combines with J gene TRBJ2-3; the D gene is possibly TRBD1 (6 bases). This CDR3 spans 15 amino acids. In germline, CDR1 is KGHDR, CDR2 SFDVKD. V shed 3 bases and J shed 2 bases, with 11 bases lying between them. The CDR3 nucleotides read TGTGCCACCAGTGATACCCGGGACATCACAGATACGCAGTATTTT. This gives the protein CATSDTRDITDTQYF.

The chain has TRBV6-5 and TRBJ1-3; the D is unclear. V lost 7 bases, J lost 4 bases, and 11 bases lay in between. In germline, CDR1 is MNHEY, CDR2 SVGAGI. The CDR3 is 13 residues long. The CDR3 region is CASKLGPGNTIYF. In DNA form, the CDR3 reads TGTGCCAGCAAATTAGGACCAGGAAACACCATATATTTT.

The chain carries TRBV2 and TRBJ1-4; D unresolved. The V gene's germline CDR1 is SNHLY and CDR2 FYNNEI. The CDR3 has 14 amino acids. The V end lost 8 bases, the J end lost 0 bases, and 10 bases lay between the germline ends. For the CDR3, the DNA is TGTGCCAGCGGGCGGATTGCAACTAATGAAAAACTGTTTTTT. Translating gives CASGRIATNEKLFF.

DNA of the CDR3: TGTGCCAGCAGCCCAACAGGGGGTAACTATGGCTACACCTTC. Amino acids: CASSPTGGNYGYTF. V is TRBV7-9 and J is TRBJ1-2, with TRBD1 matching 8 bases. CDR1 is SEHNR and CDR2 is FQNEAQ in the germline V gene (reference sequence). With 5 bases clipped from V and 1 base from J, the junction kept 3 bases outside the gene matches. The CDR3 length is 14 residues.

The V gene is TRBV24-1, the J gene TRBJ1-1, with TRBD1 identical over 8 bases. Germline lookup yields CDR1 KGHDR and CDR2 SFDVKD. The CDR3 runs to 14 residues. The trim removed 5 bases at V and 4 bases at J, leaving 5 bases unmatched. The CDR3 sequence is CATSAGGGSTEAFF. The CDR3 region has the DNA TGTGCCACCAGTGCAGGGGGCGGGAGCACTGAAGCTTTCTTT.